The 4 T cell receptor beta chains below all came from one sample that was sequenced in a study of control samples from healthy donors and cancer patients. Assay used: immunoSEQ multiplex PCR; TCRdb lists only in-frame clones, some missing. The sample contains more than 95,000 clones, more than 70% of which appear only once. The sequenced sample was blood. The source of these receptors is a woman in her seventies in good health.

This chain connects TRBV6-2 or TRBV6-3 to TRBJ2-7; no firm D call. The CDR3 is 12 residues long. The germline V and J ends were trimmed by 3 bases and 2 bases, with 5 bases remaining between them. Per the germline V gene, CDR1 is MNHEY and CDR2 is SVGEGT. In nucleotides, the CDR3 is TGTGCCAGCAGTTATGGAACCTACGAGCAGTACTTC. Protein product: CASSYGTYEQYF.

This sequence joins TRBV3-1 (or the pseudogene TRBV3-2) and TRBJ1-2; a possible D gene is TRBD1 (6 bases). The CDR3 extends over 14 amino acids. V was pared by 4 bases and J by 3 bases, with 12 bases between. Germline CDR1 reads LGHDT; CDR2 reads YNNKEL (reference sequence). CDR3 sequence reads: CASSRGRGDYGYTF. The CDR3 region has the DNA TGTGCCAGCAGCCGGGGCAGGGGAGACTATGGCTACACCTTC.

This chain joins TRBV9 and TRBJ2-1; D gene uncertain. Trimming removed 7 bases from V and 0 bases from J, with 17 bases in between. The germline gives CDR1 SGDLS, CDR2 YYNGEE. The CDR3 length is 16 residues. CDR3 residues: CASSAVGAHSYNEQFF. DNA of the CDR3: TGTGCCAGCTCCGCGGTCGGCGCACACTCCTACAATGAGCAGTTCTTC.

In nucleotides, the CDR3 is TGTGCCAGCAGGAATACAGATACGCAGTATTTT. Amino acid sequence: CASRNTDTQYF. The chain couples TRBV6-5 to TRBJ2-3; D is undetermined. This CDR3 has 11 residues. V was shortened by 6 bases and J by 3 bases, with 4 bases between the two germline ends. The germline gives CDR1 MNHEY, CDR2 SVGAGI.